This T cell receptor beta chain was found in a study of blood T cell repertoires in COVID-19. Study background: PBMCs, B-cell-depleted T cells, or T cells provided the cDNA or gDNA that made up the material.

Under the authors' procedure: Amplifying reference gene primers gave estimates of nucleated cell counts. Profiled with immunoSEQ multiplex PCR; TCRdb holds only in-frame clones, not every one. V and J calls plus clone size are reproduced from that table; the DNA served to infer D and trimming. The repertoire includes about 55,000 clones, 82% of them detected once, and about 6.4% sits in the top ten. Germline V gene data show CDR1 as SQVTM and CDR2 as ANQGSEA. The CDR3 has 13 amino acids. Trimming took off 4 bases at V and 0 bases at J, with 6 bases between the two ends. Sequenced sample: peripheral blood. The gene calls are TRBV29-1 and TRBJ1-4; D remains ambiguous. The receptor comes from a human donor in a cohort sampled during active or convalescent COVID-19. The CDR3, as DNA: TGCAGCGTTGCCACTACAACTAATGAAAAACTGTTTTTT. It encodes CSVATTTNEKLFF.